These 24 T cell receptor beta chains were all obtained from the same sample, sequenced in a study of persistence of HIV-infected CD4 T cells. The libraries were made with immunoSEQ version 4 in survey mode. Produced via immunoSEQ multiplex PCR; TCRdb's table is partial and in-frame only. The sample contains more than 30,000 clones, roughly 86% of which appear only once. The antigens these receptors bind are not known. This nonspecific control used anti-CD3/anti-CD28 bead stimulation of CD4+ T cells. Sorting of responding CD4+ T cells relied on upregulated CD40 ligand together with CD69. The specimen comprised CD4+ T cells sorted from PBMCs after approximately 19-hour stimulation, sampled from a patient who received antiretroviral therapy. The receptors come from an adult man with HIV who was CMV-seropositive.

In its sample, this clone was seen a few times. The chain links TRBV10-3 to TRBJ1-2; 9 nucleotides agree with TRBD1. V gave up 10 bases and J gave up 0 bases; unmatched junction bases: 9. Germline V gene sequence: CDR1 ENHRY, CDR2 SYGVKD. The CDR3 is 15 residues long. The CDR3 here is CATRQGDAANYGYTF. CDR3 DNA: TGTGCCACGCGACAGGGGGACGCAGCTAACTATGGCTACACCTTC.

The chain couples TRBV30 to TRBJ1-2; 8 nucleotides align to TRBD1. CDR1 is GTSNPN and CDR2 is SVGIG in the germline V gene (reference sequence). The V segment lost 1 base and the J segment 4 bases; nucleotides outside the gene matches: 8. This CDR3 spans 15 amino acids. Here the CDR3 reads CAWSDRGQGPYGYTF. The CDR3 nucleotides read TGTGCCTGGAGTGACCGAGGACAGGGACCCTATGGCTACACCTTC.

CDR3 DNA: TGTGCCACCAGCAGAGAAGGTAGGGCTTACGAGCAGTACTTC. Its translation is CATSREGRAYEQYF. This rearrangement joins TRBV15 to TRBJ2-7; D not resolved. The length of the CDR3 is 14 residues. The germline V and J ends were trimmed by 0 bases and 4 bases, with 10 bases remaining between them. In germline, CDR1 is LNHNV, CDR2 YYDKDF (reference sequence).

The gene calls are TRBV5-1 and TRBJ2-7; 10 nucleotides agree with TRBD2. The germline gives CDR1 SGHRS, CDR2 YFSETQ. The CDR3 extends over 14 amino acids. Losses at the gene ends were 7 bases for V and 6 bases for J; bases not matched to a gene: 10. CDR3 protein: CASRLASGSPEQYF. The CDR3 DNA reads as TGCGCCAGCCGCCTCGCTAGCGGGAGTCCCGAGCAGTACTTC.

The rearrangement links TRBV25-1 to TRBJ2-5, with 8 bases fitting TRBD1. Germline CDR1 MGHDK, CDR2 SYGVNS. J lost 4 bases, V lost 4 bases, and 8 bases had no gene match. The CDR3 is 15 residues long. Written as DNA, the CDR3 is TGTGCCAGCAGTGGGGCAGGGGGCCCTCGAGAGACCCAGTACTTC. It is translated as CASSGAGGPRETQYF.

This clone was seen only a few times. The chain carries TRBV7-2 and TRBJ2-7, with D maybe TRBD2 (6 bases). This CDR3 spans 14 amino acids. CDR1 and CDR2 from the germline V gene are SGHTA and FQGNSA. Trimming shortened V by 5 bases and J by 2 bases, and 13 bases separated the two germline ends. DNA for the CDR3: TGTGCCAGCAGCGTCCATCGCGGGGCCTACGAGCAGTACTTC. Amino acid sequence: CASSVHRGAYEQYF. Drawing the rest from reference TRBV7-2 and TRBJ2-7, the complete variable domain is GAGVSQSPSNKVTEKGKDVELRCDPISGHTALYWYRQSLGQGLEFLIYFQGNSAPDKSGLPSDRFSAERTGGSVSTLTIQRTQQEDSAVYLCASSVHRGAYEQYFGPGTRLTVT.

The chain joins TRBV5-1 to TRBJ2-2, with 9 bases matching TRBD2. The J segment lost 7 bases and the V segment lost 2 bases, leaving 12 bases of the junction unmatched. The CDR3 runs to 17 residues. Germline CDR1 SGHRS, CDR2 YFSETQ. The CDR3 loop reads CASSFLAGGPSGGELFF. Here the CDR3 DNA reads TGCGCCAGCAGCTTTCTGGCGGGAGGGCCCTCAGGCGGGGAGCTGTTTTTT.

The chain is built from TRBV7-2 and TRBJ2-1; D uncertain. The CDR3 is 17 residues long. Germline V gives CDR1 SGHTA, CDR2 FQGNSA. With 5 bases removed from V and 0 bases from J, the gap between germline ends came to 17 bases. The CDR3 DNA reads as TGTGCCAGCAGCGGGCTAACCTACTTTAGCTCCTACAATGAGCAGTTCTTC. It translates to CASSGLTYFSSYNEQFF.

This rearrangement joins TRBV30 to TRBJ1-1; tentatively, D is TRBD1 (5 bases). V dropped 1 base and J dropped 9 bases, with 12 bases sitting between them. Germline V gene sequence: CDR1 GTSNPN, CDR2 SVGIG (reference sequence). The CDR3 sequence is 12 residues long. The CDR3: CAWSEIRGQAFF. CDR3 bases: TGTGCCTGGAGTGAAATTAGGGGCCAAGCTTTCTTT. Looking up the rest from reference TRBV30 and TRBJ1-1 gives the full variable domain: SQTIHQWPATLVQPVGSPLSLECTVEGTSNPNLYWYRQAAGRGLQLLFYSVGIGQISSEVPQNLSASRPQDRQFILSSKKLLLSDSGFYLCAWSEIRGQAFFGQGTRLTVV.

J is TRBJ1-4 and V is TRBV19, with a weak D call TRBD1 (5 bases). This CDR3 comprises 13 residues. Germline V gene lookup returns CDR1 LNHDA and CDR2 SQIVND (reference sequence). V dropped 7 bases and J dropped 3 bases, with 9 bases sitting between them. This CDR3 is CASKIGANEKLFF. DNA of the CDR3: TGTGCCAGTAAGATAGGGGCTAATGAAAAACTGTTTTTT.

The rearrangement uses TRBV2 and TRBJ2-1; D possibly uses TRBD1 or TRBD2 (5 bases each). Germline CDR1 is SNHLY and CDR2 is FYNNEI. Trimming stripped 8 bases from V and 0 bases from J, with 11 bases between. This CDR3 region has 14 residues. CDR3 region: CASYRDLSYNEQFF. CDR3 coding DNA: TGTGCCAGCTACCGGGACCTCTCCTACAATGAGCAGTTCTTC.

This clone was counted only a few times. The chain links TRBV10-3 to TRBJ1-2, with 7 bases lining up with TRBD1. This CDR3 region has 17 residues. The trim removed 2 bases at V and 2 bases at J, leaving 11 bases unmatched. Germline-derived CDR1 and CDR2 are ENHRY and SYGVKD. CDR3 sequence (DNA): TGTGCCATCAGTGAGAAACTTAAGGGGGCGCGGAACTATGGCTACACCTTC. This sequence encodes CAISEKLKGARNYGYTF.

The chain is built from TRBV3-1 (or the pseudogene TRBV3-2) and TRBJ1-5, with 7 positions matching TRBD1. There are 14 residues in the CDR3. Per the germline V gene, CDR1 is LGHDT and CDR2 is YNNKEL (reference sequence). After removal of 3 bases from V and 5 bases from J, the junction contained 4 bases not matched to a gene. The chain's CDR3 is CASSQGQKDQPQHF. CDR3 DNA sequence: TGTGCCAGCAGCCAGGGACAGAAGGATCAGCCCCAGCATTTT.

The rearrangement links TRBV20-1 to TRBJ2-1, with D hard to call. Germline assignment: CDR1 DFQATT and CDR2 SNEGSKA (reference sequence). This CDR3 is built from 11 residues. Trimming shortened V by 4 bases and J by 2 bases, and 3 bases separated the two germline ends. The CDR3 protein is CSATPYNEQFF. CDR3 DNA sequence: TGCAGTGCTACTCCCTACAATGAGCAGTTCTTC.

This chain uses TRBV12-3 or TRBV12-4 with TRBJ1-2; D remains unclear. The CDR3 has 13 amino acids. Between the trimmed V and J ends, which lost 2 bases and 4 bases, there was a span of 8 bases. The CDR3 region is CASSLREIYGYTF. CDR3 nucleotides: TGTGCCAGCAGTTTAAGGGAAATCTATGGCTACACCTTC.

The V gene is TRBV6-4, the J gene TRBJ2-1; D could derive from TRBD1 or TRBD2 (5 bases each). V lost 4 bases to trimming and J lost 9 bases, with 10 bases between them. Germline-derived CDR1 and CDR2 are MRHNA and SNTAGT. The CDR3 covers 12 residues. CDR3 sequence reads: CASSVGTGEQFF. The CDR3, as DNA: TGTGCCAGCAGTGTCGGGACGGGTGAGCAGTTCTTC.

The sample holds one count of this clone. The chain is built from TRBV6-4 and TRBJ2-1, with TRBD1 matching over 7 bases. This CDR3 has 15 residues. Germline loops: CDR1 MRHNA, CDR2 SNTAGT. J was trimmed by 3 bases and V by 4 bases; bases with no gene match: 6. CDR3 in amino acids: CASSVDRVGYNEQFF. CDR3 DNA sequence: TGTGCCAGCAGTGTTGACAGGGTCGGCTACAATGAGCAGTTCTTC.

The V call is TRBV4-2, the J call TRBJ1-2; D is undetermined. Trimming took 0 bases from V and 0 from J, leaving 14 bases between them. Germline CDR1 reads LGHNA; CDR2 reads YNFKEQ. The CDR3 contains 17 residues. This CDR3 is CASSQEDGNPSNYGYTF. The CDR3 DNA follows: TGTGCCAGCAGCCAAGAGGATGGGAATCCCTCTAACTATGGCTACACCTTC.

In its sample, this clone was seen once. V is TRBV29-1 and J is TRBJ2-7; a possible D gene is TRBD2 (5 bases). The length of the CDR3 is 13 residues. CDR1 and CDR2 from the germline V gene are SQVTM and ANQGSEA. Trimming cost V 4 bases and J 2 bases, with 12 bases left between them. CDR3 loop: CSVGSDGTYEQYF. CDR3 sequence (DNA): TGCAGCGTTGGGTCCGACGGGACCTACGAGCAGTACTTC.

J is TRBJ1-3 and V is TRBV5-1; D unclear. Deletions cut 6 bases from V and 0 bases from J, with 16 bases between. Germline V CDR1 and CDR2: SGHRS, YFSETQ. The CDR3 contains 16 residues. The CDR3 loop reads CASTLSGISSGNTIYF. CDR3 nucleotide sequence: TGCGCCAGCACCCTGTCGGGGATATCCTCTGGAAACACCATATATTTT. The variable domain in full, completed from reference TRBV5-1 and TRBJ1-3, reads KAGVTQTPRYLIKTRGQQVTLSCSPISGHRSVSWYQQTPGQGLQFLFEYFSETQRNKGNFPGRFSGRQFSNSRSEMNVSTLELGDSALYLCASTLSGISSGNTIYFGEGSWLTVV.

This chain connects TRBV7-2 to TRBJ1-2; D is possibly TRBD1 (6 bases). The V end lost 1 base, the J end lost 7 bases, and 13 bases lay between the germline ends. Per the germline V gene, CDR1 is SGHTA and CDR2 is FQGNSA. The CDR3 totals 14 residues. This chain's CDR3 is CASSLVQGVVGYTF. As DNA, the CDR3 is TGTGCCAGCAGCTTAGTACAGGGAGTGGTTGGCTACACCTTC.

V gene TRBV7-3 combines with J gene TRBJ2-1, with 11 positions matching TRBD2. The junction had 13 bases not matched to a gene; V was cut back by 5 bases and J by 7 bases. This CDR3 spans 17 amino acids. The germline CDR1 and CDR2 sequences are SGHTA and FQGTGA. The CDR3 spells CASSPASLAGGYNEQFF. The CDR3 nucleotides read TGTGCCAGCAGCCCTGCGTCCCTAGCGGGAGGATATAATGAGCAGTTCTTC. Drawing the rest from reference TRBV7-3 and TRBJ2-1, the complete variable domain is GAGVSQTPSNKVTEKGKYVELRCDPISGHTALYWYRQSLGQGPEFLIYFQGTGAADDSGLPNDRFFAVRPEGSVSTLKIQRTERGDSAVYLCASSPASLAGGYNEQFFGPGTRLTVL.

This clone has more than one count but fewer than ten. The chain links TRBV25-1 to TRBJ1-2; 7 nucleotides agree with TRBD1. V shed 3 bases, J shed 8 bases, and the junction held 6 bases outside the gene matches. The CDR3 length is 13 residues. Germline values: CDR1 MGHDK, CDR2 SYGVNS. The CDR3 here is CASSDTGEKGYTF. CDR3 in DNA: TGTGCCAGCAGTGATACAGGGGAGAAGGGCTACACCTTC.

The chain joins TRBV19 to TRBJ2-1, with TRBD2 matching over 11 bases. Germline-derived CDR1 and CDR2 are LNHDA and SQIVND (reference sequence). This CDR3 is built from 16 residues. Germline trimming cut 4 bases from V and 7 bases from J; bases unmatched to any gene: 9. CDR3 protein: CASSTTSGALRNEQFF. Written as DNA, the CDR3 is TGTGCCAGTAGTACGACTAGCGGGGCCCTCAGGAATGAGCAGTTCTTC.